This T cell receptor (beta chain) was identified during a study of T cell changes during pregnancy in multiple sclerosis. Repertoires were generated with immunoSEQ multiplex PCR, while TCRdb's copy carries only in-frame clones and drops some. The sample yields around 80,000 clones, about 92% seen once. Germline lookup yields CDR1 SEHNR and CDR2 FQNEAQ (reference sequence). The length of the CDR3 is 17 residues. Trimming took 0 bases from V and 1 from J, leaving 16 bases between them. The chain couples TRBV7-9 to TRBJ2-7; no clear D gene. The starting material was peripheral blood, obtained before pregnancy. The TCR originated in a female donor with multiple sclerosis, enrolled in a pregnancy study. The CDR3 loop reads CASSLAITAGNSYEQYF. The CDR3 bases are TGTGCCAGCAGCTTAGCGATTACGGCAGGAAATTCCTACGAGCAGTACTTC.